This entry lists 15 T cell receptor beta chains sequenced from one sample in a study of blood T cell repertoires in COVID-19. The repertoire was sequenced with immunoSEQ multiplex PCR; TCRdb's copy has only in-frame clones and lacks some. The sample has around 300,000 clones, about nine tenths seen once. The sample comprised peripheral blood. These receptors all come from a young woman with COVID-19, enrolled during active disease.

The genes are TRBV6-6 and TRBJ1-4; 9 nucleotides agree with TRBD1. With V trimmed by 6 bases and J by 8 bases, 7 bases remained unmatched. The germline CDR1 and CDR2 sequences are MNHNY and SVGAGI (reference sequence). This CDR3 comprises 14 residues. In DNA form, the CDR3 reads TGTGCCAGCAGCCGGACAGGGGCCGGGGAAAAACTGTTTTTT. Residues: CASSRTGAGEKLFF.

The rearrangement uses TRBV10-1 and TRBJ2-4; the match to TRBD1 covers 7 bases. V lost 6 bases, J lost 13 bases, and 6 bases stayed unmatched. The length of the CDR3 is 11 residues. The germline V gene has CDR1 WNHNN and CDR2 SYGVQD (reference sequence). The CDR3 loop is CASSSGQAQYF. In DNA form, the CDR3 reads TGCGCCAGCAGCTCCGGACAGGCACAGTACTTC.

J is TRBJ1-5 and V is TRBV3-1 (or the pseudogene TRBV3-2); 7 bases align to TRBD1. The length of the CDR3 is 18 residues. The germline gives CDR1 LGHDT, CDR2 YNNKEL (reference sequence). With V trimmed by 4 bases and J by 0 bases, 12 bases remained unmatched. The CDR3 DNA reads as TGTGCCAGCAGCCCGTCCGCGCGAGGACAGGTTAGCAATCAGCCCCAGCATTTT. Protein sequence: CASSPSARGQVSNQPQHF.

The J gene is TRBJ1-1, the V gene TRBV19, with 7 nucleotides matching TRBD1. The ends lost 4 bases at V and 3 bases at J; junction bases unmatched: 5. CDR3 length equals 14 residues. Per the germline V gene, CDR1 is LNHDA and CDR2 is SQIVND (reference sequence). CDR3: CASSTETGYTEAFF. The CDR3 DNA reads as TGTGCCAGTAGTACCGAGACAGGGTACACTGAAGCTTTCTTT.

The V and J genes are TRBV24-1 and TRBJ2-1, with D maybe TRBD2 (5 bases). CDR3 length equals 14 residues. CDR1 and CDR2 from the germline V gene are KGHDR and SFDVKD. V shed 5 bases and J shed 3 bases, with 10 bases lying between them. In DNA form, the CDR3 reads TGTGCCACCAGTGCACGGGCGGGCTACAATGAGCAGTTCTTC. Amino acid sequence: CATSARAGYNEQFF.

The CDR3 nucleotides read TGTGCCAGTAGTATAGGCAGCTCCTACAATGAGCAGTTCTTC. This gives the protein CASSIGSSYNEQFF. The genes are TRBV19 and TRBJ2-1; D is ambiguous. The CDR3 extends over 14 amino acids. In germline, CDR1 is LNHDA, CDR2 SQIVND (reference sequence). Trimming stripped 1 base from V and 0 bases from J, with 4 bases between.

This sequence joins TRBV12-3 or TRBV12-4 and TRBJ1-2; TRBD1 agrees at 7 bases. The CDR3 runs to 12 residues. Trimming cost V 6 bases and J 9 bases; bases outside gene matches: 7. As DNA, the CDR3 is TGTGCCAGCAGCTTGGGACAGAGGCGCTACACCTTC. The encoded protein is CASSLGQRRYTF.

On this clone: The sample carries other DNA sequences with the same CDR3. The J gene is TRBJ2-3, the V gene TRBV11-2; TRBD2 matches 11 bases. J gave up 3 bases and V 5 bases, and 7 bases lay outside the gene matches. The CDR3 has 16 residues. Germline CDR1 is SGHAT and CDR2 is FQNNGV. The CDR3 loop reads CASSRRTSGGTDTQYF. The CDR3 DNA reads TGTGCCAGCAGCCGGAGAACTAGCGGGGGAACAGATACGCAGTATTTT.

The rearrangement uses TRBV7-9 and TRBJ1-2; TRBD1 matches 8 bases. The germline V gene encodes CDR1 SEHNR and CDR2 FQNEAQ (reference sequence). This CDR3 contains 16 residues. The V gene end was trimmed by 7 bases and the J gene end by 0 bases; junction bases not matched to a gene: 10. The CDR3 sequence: CASTKDWTGSNYGYTF. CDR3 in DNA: TGTGCCAGCACCAAGGATTGGACAGGGTCTAACTATGGCTACACCTTC.

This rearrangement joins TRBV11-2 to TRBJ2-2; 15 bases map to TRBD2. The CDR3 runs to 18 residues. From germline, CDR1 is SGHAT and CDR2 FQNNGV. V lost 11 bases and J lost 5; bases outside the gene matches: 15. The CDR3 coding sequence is TGTGCCCGCGCTGGACTAGCGGGGGGGCGATGGAGGACCGGGGAGCTGTTTTTT. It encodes CARAGLAGGRWRTGELFF.

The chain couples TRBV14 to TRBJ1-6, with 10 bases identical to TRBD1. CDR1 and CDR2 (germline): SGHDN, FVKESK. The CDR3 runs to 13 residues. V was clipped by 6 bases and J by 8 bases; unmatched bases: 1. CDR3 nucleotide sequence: TGTGCCAGCAGTGGACAGGGGGATTCACCCCTCCACTTT. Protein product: CASSGQGDSPLHF.

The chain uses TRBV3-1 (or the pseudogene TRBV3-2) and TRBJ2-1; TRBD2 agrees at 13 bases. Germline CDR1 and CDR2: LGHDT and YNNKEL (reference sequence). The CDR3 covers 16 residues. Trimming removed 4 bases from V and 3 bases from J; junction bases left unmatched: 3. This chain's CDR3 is CASSLGLAGDYNEQFF. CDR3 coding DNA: TGTGCCAGCAGCCTCGGACTAGCGGGGGACTACAATGAGCAGTTCTTC.

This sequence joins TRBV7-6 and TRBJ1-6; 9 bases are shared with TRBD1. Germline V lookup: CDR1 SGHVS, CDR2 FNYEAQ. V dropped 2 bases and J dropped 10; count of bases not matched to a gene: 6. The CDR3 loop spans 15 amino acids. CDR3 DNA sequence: TGTGCCAGCAGCTTATCCGGGACAGGGAACTCACCCCTCCACTTT. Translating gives CASSLSGTGNSPLHF. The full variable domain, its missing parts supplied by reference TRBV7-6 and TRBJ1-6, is GAGVSQSPRYKVTKRGQDVALRCDPISGHVSLYWYRQALGQGPEFLTYFNYEAQQDKSGLPNDRFSAERPEGSISTLTIQRTEQRDSAMYRCASSLSGTGNSPLHFGNGTRLTVT.

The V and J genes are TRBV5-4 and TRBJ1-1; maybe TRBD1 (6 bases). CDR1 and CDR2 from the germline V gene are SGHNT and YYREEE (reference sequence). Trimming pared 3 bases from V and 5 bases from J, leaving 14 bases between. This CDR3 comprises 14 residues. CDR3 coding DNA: TGTGCCAGCAGCTATACAGGGCTGGGTACTGAAGCTTTCTTT. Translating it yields CASSYTGLGTEAFF.

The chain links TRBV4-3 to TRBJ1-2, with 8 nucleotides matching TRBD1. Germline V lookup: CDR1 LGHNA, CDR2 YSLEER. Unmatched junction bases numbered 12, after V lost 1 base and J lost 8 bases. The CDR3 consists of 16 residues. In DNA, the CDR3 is TGCGCCAGCAGCCAAGGGAGTCGGACAGGGTCACAGGGCTACACCTTC. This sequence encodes CASSQGSRTGSQGYTF.